These 16 T cell receptor beta chains came from one sample sequenced in a study of OX40 agonist ivuxolimab in advanced cancers. Sequencing used immunoSEQ multiplex PCR; TCRdb keeps in-frame clones, though not all of them. The table includes 65,000 to 80,000 clones, roughly 80% detected once. The source material was CD4+ or CD8+ T cells sorted from blood, sampled in a trial of the OX40 agonist ivuxolimab. The receptors come from an adult with an advanced solid tumor such as melanoma, head and neck, liver or kidney cancer.

This chain connects TRBV6-5 to TRBJ2-7, with D hard to call. The germline V gene encodes CDR1 MNHEY and CDR2 SVGAGI. The CDR3 is 11 amino acids. V lost 2 bases and J 6 bases, leaving 5 bases between the germline ends. CDR3 protein: CASSYAVEQYF. CDR3 DNA sequence: TGTGCCAGCAGTTACGCGGTCGAGCAGTACTTC.

The chain couples TRBV2 to TRBJ2-6; 12 bases match TRBD2. The V and J ends lost 6 bases and 0 bases, in that order; junction bases with no gene match: 6. The CDR3 has 18 amino acids. CDR1 and CDR2 from the germline V gene are SNHLY and FYNNEI. The CDR3 sequence is CASSPSSGRASGANVLTF. The CDR3 DNA sequence: TGTGCCAGCAGCCCCTCTAGCGGGAGGGCCTCTGGGGCCAACGTCCTGACTTTC. The variable domain in full, with the rest retrieved from reference TRBV2 and TRBJ2-6, is EPEVTQTPSHQVTQMGQEVILRCVPISNHLYFYWYRQILGQKVEFLVSFYNNEISEKSEIFDDQFSVERPDGSNFTLKIRSTKLEDSAMYFCASSPSSGRASGANVLTFGAGSRLTVL.

The J gene is TRBJ2-5, the V gene TRBV6-5, with D tentatively TRBD2 (6 bases). This CDR3 contains 15 residues. The V end was cut by 0 bases, the J end by 5 bases, with 13 bases between. The germline V gene has CDR1 MNHEY and CDR2 SVGAGI. The chain's CDR3 is CASSYSGGVVETQYF. The CDR3 coding sequence is TGTGCCAGCAGTTACTCGGGCGGGGTGGTCGAGACCCAGTACTTC.

The gene calls are TRBV4-1 and TRBJ1-1, with TRBD1 matching over 9 bases. Germline V gene sequence: CDR1 MGHRA, CDR2 YSYEKL. This CDR3 contains 17 residues. V lost 3 bases to trimming and J lost 4 bases; unmatched junction nucleotides: 12. Here the CDR3 DNA reads TGCGCCAGCAGCCAGGACTTCCACAGGGGGCAGGGCACTGAAGCTTTCTTT. This sequence encodes CASSQDFHRGQGTEAFF.

To note about this clone: Other DNA sequences in this sample translate to the same CDR3. The chain carries TRBV11-2 and TRBJ2-7; TRBD2 aligns across 12 bases. Germline CDR1 SGHAT, CDR2 FQNNGV. The CDR3 loop spans 16 amino acids. The J segment lost 6 bases and the V segment lost 4 bases, leaving 10 bases of the junction unmatched. CDR3 loop: CASSSPPSGRASEQYF. Written as DNA, the CDR3 is TGTGCCAGCAGCTCCCCCCCTAGCGGGAGGGCCTCCGAGCAGTACTTC.

The chain carries TRBV7-6 and TRBJ2-1, with D possibly matching TRBD1 (6 bases). Looked up from germline, CDR1 is SGHVS and CDR2 is FNYEAQ. The V end was cut by 1 base, the J end by 5 bases, with 12 bases between. This CDR3 spans 15 amino acids. The CDR3 DNA reads TGTGCCAGCAGCTTAGTCCAGGGGTCGGACAATGAGCAGTTCTTC. Translating it yields CASSLVQGSDNEQFF.

This clone occurred a few times. The chain uses TRBV5-4 and TRBJ2-3; no definite D call. The length of the CDR3 is 15 residues. CDR1 and CDR2 (germline): SGHNT, YYREEE (reference sequence). Trimming stripped 5 bases from V and 3 bases from J, with 16 bases between. The CDR3 coding sequence is TGTGCCAGCAGGATGGACCTCTACCAGACAGATACGCAGTATTTT. It is translated as CASRMDLYQTDTQYF.

The V and J genes are TRBV18 and TRBJ2-5; 12 bases line up with TRBD2. Germline CDR1 and CDR2: KGHSH and LQKENI. This CDR3 is 15 amino acids long. The V gene end was trimmed by 3 bases and the J gene end by 2 bases; junction bases not matched to a gene: 1. In nucleotides, the CDR3 is TGTGCCAGCTCACCCCTAGCGGGGGGGCAAGAGACCCAGTACTTC. Translated: CASSPLAGGQETQYF.

This clone was counted a few times. Other DNA sequences within the sample encode an identical CDR3. The V and J genes are TRBV18 and TRBJ2-1, with TRBD1 as a possible D gene (5 bases). This CDR3 spans 13 amino acids. Germline-derived CDR1 and CDR2 are KGHSH and LQKENI. Between the trimmed V and J ends, which lost 3 bases and 3 bases, there was a span of 6 bases. CDR3 sequence reads: CASSPQGYNEQFF. The CDR3 DNA is TGTGCCAGCTCACCCCAGGGCTACAATGAGCAGTTCTTC.

This chain links TRBV28 with TRBJ2-5; 7 bases match TRBD1. Germline values: CDR1 MDHEN, CDR2 SYDVKM. The CDR3 consists of 14 residues. With 4 bases clipped from V and 1 base from J, the junction kept 3 bases outside the gene matches. The CDR3 sequence is CASSSQGTQETQYF. As DNA, the CDR3 is TGTGCCAGCAGTTCACAGGGGACCCAAGAGACCCAGTACTTC. The full variable domain, completed using reference TRBV28 and TRBJ2-5, is DVKVTQSSRYLVKRTGEKVFLECVQDMDHENMFWYRQDPGLGLRLIYFSYDVKMKEKGDIPEGYSVSREKKERFSLILESASTNQTSMYLCASSSQGTQETQYFGPGTRLLVL.

A remark on this clone: A junction boundary mismatches the germline segment, possibly from a read error. The identical CDR3 is also encoded by other nucleotide sequences in the sample. J is TRBJ1-3 and V is TRBV6-5; D may be TRBD1 (6 bases). Germline values: CDR1 MNHEY, CDR2 SVGAGI. CDR3 length: 14 residues. The CDR3 here is CASIKGEGGNTIYF. The DNA of the CDR3 is TGTGCCAGCATCAAGGGGGAAGGTGGAAACACCATATATTTC.

This clone has just a few counts. V is TRBV5-1 and J is TRBJ1-2; 10 nucleotides align to TRBD1. Per the germline V gene, CDR1 is SGHRS and CDR2 is YFSETQ. The ends lost 3 bases at V and 8 bases at J; junction bases unmatched: 7. The CDR3 sequence is 14 residues long. CDR3 nucleotide sequence: TGCGCCAGCAGCTCTACCGGGACAGGGGACGGCTACACCTTC. Its translation: CASSSTGTGDGYTF.

This chain links TRBV10-3 with TRBJ2-3, with TRBD1 matching 11 bases. CDR3 length: 16 amino acids. Trimming at V came to 6 bases and at J to 6 bases, leaving 11 bases not matched to a gene. The germline gives CDR1 ENHRY, CDR2 SYGVKD. CDR3 sequence (DNA): TGTGCCATCAGCTCCCTAGGGGACAGGGGGACCGATACGCAGTATTTT. It translates to CAISSLGDRGTDTQYF.

This chain connects TRBV18 to TRBJ2-7; 12 nucleotides agree with TRBD2. The CDR3 has 15 amino acids. Germline CDR1 and CDR2: KGHSH and LQKENI. The V gene end was trimmed by 4 bases and the J gene end by 2 bases; junction bases not matched to a gene: 3. The CDR3 nucleotides read TGTGCCAGCTCACGTGGACTAGCGGGGACCTACGAGCAGTACTTC. Translation: CASSRGLAGTYEQYF.

The rearrangement links TRBV11-2 to TRBJ1-4, with 9 bases fitting TRBD1. The junction had 10 bases not matched to a gene; V was cut back by 6 bases and J by 8 bases. The CDR3 covers 15 residues. CDR1 is SGHAT and CDR2 is FQNNGV in the germline V gene. The CDR3 nucleotides are TGTGCCAGCAGGCCCCAACAGGGGGCAGGAGAAAAACTGTTTTTT. Protein product: CASRPQQGAGEKLFF.

The table lists this clone with a count of one. The V gene is TRBV5-1, the J gene TRBJ2-2; D possibly matches TRBD1 or TRBD2 (5 bases each). Trimming cost V 3 bases and J 6 bases, with 15 bases left between them. Germline V gene sequence: CDR1 SGHRS, CDR2 YFSETQ. The CDR3 spans 15 residues. The CDR3 spells CASSSRSGDAGELFF. The DNA of the CDR3 is TGCGCCAGCAGCTCCCGGTCCGGGGACGCCGGGGAGCTGTTTTTT.